This T cell receptor beta chain was sequenced in a study of blood T cell repertoires in COVID-19. Data came from immunoSEQ multiplex PCR; TCRdb stores just in-frame clones and leaves some out. The sample comprises about 40,000 clones, 80% to 90% of which are singletons, and approximately 8.1% rests with the top ten. V lost 1 base to trimming and J lost 4 bases, with 5 bases between them. The CDR3 totals 13 residues. What was sequenced was peripheral blood. This TCR was sampled from a woman in her sixties or seventies with acute or convalescent COVID-19. The chain combines TRBV12-3 or TRBV12-4 with TRBJ2-1; D is ambiguous. CDR3 DNA sequence: TGTGCCAGCAGTTTAGGCGGATACAATGAGCAGTTCTTC. Amino acid sequence: CASSLGGYNEQFF.